These 7 T cell receptor beta chains were sequenced from one sample in a study of Tregs in tolerant kidney transplant recipients. The table came from immunoSEQ multiplex PCR; TCRdb's copy has only in-frame clones and leaves some out. The repertoire consists of over 50,000 clones, with 80% to 90% occurring once and the leading ten covering roughly 2.2%. The sample consisted of Tregs from blood, taken before the transplant. These receptor sequences come from a human donor who received a combined kidney and bone marrow transplant.

This clone was seen only once. This chain joins TRBV5-1 and TRBJ2-7; D could derive from TRBD1 or TRBD2 (5 bases each). The V gene's germline CDR1 is SGHRS and CDR2 YFSETQ. V was clipped by 3 bases and J by 6 bases, with 16 bases between them. The CDR3 extends over 14 amino acids. This CDR3 is CASSSGTPGVEQYF. The CDR3 DNA follows: TGCGCCAGCAGCTCCGGGACCCCCGGGGTCGAGCAGTACTTC.

The chain links TRBV10-2 to TRBJ1-2; tentative D call: TRBD1 (5 bases). Deletions cut 2 bases from V and 5 bases from J, with 9 bases between. The CDR3 extends over 13 amino acids. Per the germline V gene, CDR1 is WSHSY and CDR2 is SAAADI. CDR3 coding DNA: TGCGCCAGCAGTGAGAGGGGTCATTATGGCTACACCTTC. Encoded protein: CASSERGHYGYTF.

V is TRBV30 and J is TRBJ2-1; D possibly corresponds to TRBD2 (6 bases). Germline V gene sequence: CDR1 GTSNPN, CDR2 SVGIG (reference sequence). Trimming removed 0 bases from V and 10 bases from J, with 13 bases in between. This CDR3 is built from 13 residues. DNA of the CDR3: TGTGCCTGGAGTGTACGGAGGGCCATCGAGCAGTTCTTC. It codes for CAWSVRRAIEQFF.

This rearrangement joins TRBV4-1 to TRBJ2-4, with D possibly called TRBD1 or TRBD2 (5 bases each). CDR3 length: 17 residues. Trimming removed 1 base from V and 0 bases from J, with 13 bases in between. In germline, CDR1 is MGHRA, CDR2 YSYEKL. CDR3 bases: TGCGCCAGCAGCCAAGTGTCCGGGGCCGTAGCCAAAAACATTCAGTACTTC. This encodes CASSQVSGAVAKNIQYF.

This clone has a handful of counts. The V and J genes are TRBV5-4 and TRBJ1-3; D is undetermined. There are 15 residues in the CDR3. Germline V lookup: CDR1 SGHNT, CDR2 YYREEE (reference sequence). V lost 4 bases to trimming and J lost 1 base, with 12 bases between them. The CDR3 region is CASSVSPESGNTIYF. The CDR3 coding sequence is TGTGCCAGCAGCGTTTCGCCGGAGTCTGGAAACACCATATATTTT.

The chain uses TRBV4-2 and TRBJ1-2, with D unresolved. Germline V gene lookup returns CDR1 LGHNA and CDR2 YNFKEQ. Trimming removed 0 bases from V and 6 bases from J, with 11 bases in between. The CDR3 is 14 amino acids. For the CDR3, the DNA is TGTGCCAGCAGCCAAGATCGGGGTAAGAATGGCTACACCTTC. It is translated as CASSQDRGKNGYTF.

The chain carries TRBV7-9 and TRBJ2-3, with D perhaps TRBD2 (7 bases). This CDR3 region has 14 residues. Trimming took 6 bases from V and 3 from J, leaving 13 bases between them. The germline gives CDR1 SEHNR, CDR2 FQNEAQ (reference sequence). This CDR3 is CASSQGRGTDTQYF. CDR3 coding DNA: TGTGCCAGCAGTCAGGGGAGGGGGACAGATACGCAGTATTTT.